This TCR beta chain was identified in a study of shared clonotypes between healthy human individuals (dated by TCRdb to the early 2020s). The study in broad terms: Two women and a few men aged 18 to 49 years were included in the cohort. Blood TCR repertoires of about five healthy adults were deeply sequenced to estimate repertoire size and the extent of clonotype sharing between individuals. For each donor, three plates each were used for CD4 naive and CD4 memory, two plates were used for CD8 naive, and one plate was used for CD8 memory. Different laboratories and diverse techniques were used to prepare libraries and sequence TCR repertoires, to increase sequencing depth and limit assay-specific biases. Each donor's leukapheresis produced roughly between roughly 0.85 and 10 billion PBMCs. Broader findings and caveats from the paper: Even with the large sequencing depth, rarefaction of the sorted-subset datasets indicated that sequencing was incomplete. Because the study included only a small number of donors, the genetic and exposure-history diversity represented was limited. Estimated clonotype richness was generally larger for naive than for memory subsets. Pairwise subsampling indicated that sequencing depth was expected to affect the degree of clonotype sharing among donors. Clonotypes shared by all four sorted-subset donors showed higher generation probabilities than non-shared clonotypes. Only blood was sampled, and tissue TCR repertoires likely differ from those in blood. Across four donors, approximately 5% of naive CD4, roughly 3.5% of naive CD8, 2.3% of memory CD4, and over 0.35% of memory CD8 clonotypes were shared.

The CDR3 holds 19 amino acids from the cysteine to the phenylalanine. Solely the CDR3 DNA is kept, with 57 bases framed from the first base. CDR1 and CDR2, looked up from the germline V gene, are SGHRS and YFSETQ. V and J are truncated by 7 bases and 0 bases respectively, leaving an intervening sequence of 23 bases. This clone appeared once. Its specific antigen is unknown. It has no much larger one-base neighbor in the sample; base qualities were not kept. Healthy HIV-negative adults with no recently reported acute infections or vaccinations were included as donors. Every donor was a Caucasian adult living in Nashville, Tennessee, USA. CD4+ T cells were enriched through magnetic negative selection, after which naive cells were positively selected on CD45RA and the remaining negative fraction served as the memory subset. Blood was collected by leukapheresis, and PBMCs were isolated by Ficoll-Histopaque density gradient centrifugation and then cryopreserved in liquid nitrogen vapor phase. Analytical flow cytometry was used to check the purity and quantity of every magnetically sorted T cell population. Genomic DNA was isolated from every sorted fraction and measured by UV absorbance on a Nanodrop 2000c.

TCR CDR3 regions were amplified from genomic DNA by multiplex PCR using the deep immunoSEQ assay. Extracted genomic DNA from each cell subset was distributed evenly across all wells of several immunoSEQ 96-well plates, and each plate was treated as a replicate. For sorted subsets, each replicate PCR was loaded with 200 to 250 ng genomic DNA, equivalent to some 27,000 T cell genomes. Purified libraries were measured with a Qubit 3.0 fluorometer, size-checked on a Bioanalyzer 2100, and measured again with the KAPA Library Quantification kit. Every immunoSEQ 96-well plate was sequenced on a dedicated single-read 150-cycle Illumina NextSeq 550 flow cell. Per the original workflow: Because only junctional sequences without quality scores were contained in the immunoSEQ output, filtering matching that applied to full-length reads could not be performed. To assign V/J genes and CDR3, sequences were annotated against IMGT germline references using PyIR, a Python wrapper for IgBLAST v1.9. Any read was removed if the V/J assignment was weak (E-value above 1e-6), the CDR3 was missing, or the read contained stop codons, out-of-frame junctions, or ambiguous translated residues. V3J clonotypes were defined as sequences sharing an identical inferred V gene, J gene, and CDR3 amino acid sequence. Percentage overlap between repertoires was calculated by dividing the number of shared unique clonotypes by the size of the smaller repertoire. Three approaches were used to assess repertoire richness: RTK rarefaction, the Chao1 estimator, and Recon v2.1 estimates of unobserved clonotypes. Generation probabilities for all TCRbeta clonotypes obtained by the gDNA method from a handful of donors were computed using OLGA. This is the immuneACCESS table as TCRdb keeps it, with only in-frame sequences that have V and J called. A part of the clones is gone; compared with another copy, unresolved V genes explain less than half, and the rest is unexplained. Clone size and the V and J calls come from that table; the DNA yielded D and trimming. The sample yields around 600,000 clones; around 97% were counted once. In total, the top ten clones hold about 0.06% of the sample.

The clonotype was recovered from a woman aged 25 to 39 in good health. Material: naive CD4+ T cells sorted from blood. According to the study, the label for this sample's cell subset or site signals: CD45RA+ positively selected. This receptor chain uses TRBV5-1 and TRBJ2-6; the D gene is perhaps TRBD1, on 5 matching bases. The DNA sequence is as follows: TGCGCCAGCGGCGGAAGACAGCCCTCAATCTTCTCTGGGGCCAACGTCCTGACTTTC. Its product reads: CASGGRQPSIFSGANVLTF.